Here is one T cell receptor (beta chain) with its context. No antigen is known for it. The PCR used 60 Vbeta and 13 Jbeta primers. Produced via immunoSEQ multiplex PCR; TCRdb's table is partial and in-frame only. This sample has around 150,000 clones, with about 80% found just once. This sample was taken from a study of cytomegalovirus exposure and HLA in healthy donors. Study-wide results and limits: Researchers catalogued approximately 160 TCR beta chains as cytomegalovirus-associated.

Germline-derived CDR1 and CDR2 are MGHRA and YSYEKL. The CDR3 consists of 18 residues. V lost 3 bases to trimming and J lost 1 base; unmatched junction nucleotides: 7. The sequence came from a girl under 18 in good health and CMV-seropositive. This chain uses TRBV4-1 with TRBJ2-4; 12 bases are shared with TRBD2. The sample was PBMCs. CDR3 in DNA: TGCGCCAGCAGCCAGGGGCTAGCGGGGGGGGTGGCCAAAAACATTCAGTACTTC. It encodes CASSQGLAGGVAKNIQYF.